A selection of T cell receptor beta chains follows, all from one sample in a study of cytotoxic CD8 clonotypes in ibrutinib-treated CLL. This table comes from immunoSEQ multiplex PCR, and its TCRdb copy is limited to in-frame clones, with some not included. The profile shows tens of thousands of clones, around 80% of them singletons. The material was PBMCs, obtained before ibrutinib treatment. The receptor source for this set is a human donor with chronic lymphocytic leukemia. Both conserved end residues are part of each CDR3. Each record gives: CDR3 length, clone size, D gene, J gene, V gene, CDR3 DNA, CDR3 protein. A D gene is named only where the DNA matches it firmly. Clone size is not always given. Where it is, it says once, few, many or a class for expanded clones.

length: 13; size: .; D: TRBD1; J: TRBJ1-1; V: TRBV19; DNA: TGTGCCAGTACAAGCCGACAGGGATCGGTAGCTTTCTTT; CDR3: CASTSRQGSVAFF
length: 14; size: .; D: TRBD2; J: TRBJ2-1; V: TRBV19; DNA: TGTGCCAGTAGAGAACTAGCGGGGAGTAATGAGCAGTTCTTC; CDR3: CASRELAGSNEQFF
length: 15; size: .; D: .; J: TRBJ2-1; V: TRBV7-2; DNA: TGTGCCAGCAGCCTCGGGGACTCGGGATACAATGAGCAGTTCTTC; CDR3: CASSLGDSGYNEQFF
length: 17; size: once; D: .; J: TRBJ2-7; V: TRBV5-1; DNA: TGCGCCAGCAGCCGTACTAAAACCAGCGGGTTCTCCTACGAGCAGTACTTC; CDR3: CASSRTKTSGFSYEQYF
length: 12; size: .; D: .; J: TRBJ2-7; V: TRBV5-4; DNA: TGTGCCAGCAGCCCCCGCTTTGAGCAGCAGTACTTC; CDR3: CASSPRFEQQYF
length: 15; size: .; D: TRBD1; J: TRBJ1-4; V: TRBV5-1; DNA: TGCGCCAGCAGCCCGGGACAGTACAGGGGTGAAAAACTGTTTTTT; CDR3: CASSPGQYRGEKLFF
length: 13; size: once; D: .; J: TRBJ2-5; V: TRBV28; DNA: TGTGCCAGCAGTGAATCTGGCAGGGTGACCCAGTACTTC; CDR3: CASSESGRVTQYF
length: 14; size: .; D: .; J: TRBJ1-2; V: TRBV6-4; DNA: TGTGCCAGCAGTGACTCAGGGAACGGCTATGGCTACACCTTC; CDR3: CASSDSGNGYGYTF
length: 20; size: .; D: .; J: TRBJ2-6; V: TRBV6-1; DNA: TGTGCCAGCAGTGGCAGGGGAAGGGGCGGGGGCCTCGCTGGGGCCAACGTCCTGACTTTC; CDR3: CASSGRGRGGGLAGANVLTF
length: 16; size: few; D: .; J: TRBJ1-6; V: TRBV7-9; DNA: TGTGCCAGCAGCTTATTATTCCGGCCGGTTAATTCACCCCTCCACTTT; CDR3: CASSLLFRPVNSPLHF
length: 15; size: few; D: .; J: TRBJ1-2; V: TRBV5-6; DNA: TGTGCCAGCACCCTGAGGGGGACGGGAATCTATGGCTACACCTTC; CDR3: CASTLRGTGIYGYTF
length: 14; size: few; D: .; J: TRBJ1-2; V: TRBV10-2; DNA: TGCGCCAGCACTGGACAGACTGCTAACTATGGCTACACCTTC; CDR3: CASTGQTANYGYTF
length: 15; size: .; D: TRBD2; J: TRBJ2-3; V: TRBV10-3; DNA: TGTGCCATCAGTGAGCGGGGGGGCGGTACAGATACGCAGTATTTT; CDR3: CAISERGGGTDTQYF
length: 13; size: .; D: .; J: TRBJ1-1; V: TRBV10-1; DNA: TGCGCCACCAGAAGGACTCAAAACACTGAAGCTTTCTTT; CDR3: CATRRTQNTEAFF
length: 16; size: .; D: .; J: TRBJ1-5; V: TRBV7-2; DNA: TGTGCCAGCAGCTTATCGTCAGGGAATAGCAATCAGCCCCAGCATTTT; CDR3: CASSLSSGNSNQPQHF
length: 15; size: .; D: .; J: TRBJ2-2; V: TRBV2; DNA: TGTGCCAGCAGTGTTCAGGGCTTGGGGGCCGGGGAGCTGTTTTTT; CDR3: CASSVQGLGAGELFF
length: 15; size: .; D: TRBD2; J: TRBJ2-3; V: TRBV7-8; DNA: TGTGCCAGCAGCTTAGCTGCCGGGGGGACAGATACGCAGTATTTT; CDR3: CASSLAAGGTDTQYF
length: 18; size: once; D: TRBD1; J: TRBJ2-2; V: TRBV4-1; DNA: TGCGCCAGCAGCCAAGGAGGGTTGGGGACAGTGAACACCGGGGAGCTGTTTTTT; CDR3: CASSQGGLGTVNTGELFF
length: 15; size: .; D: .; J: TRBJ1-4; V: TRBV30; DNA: TGTGCCTGGAGTGTAACATCCTCAACTAATGAAAAACTGTTTTTT; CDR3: CAWSVTSSTNEKLFF
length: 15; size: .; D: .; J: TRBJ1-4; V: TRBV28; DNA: TGTGCCAGCAGTTTACCGGGTCGGGTAAGGGAAAAACTGTTTTTT; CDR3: CASSLPGRVREKLFF
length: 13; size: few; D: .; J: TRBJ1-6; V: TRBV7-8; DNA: TGTGCCAGCACCGGGGCCCCCAATTCACCCCTCCACTTT; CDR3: CASTGAPNSPLHF
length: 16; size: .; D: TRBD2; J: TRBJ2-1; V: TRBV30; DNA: TGTGCCTGGACCTTCAGGCGGGGGAGCTCCTACAATGAGCAGTTCTTC; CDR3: CAWTFRRGSSYNEQFF
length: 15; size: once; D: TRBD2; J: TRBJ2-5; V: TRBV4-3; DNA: TGCGCCAGCAGCCCTGGAGCGGGAGCTCGAGAGACCCAGTACTTC; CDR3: CASSPGAGARETQYF
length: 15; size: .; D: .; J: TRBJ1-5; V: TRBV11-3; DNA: TGTGCCAGCAGCTTCCAGACTTATAGCAATCAGCCCCAGCATTTT; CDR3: CASSFQTYSNQPQHF
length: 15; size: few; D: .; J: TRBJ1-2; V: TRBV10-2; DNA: TGCGCCAGCAGTGTAGGAAACAAAGGCATTAGCGGCTACACCTTC; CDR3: CASSVGNKGISGYTF
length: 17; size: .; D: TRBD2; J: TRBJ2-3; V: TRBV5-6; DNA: TGTGCCAGCAGCTTGGTCGCGGCTAGCGGGAGTCCAGATACGCAGTATTTT; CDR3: CASSLVAASGSPDTQYF
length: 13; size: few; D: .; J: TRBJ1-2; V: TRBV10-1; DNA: TGCGCCAGCAGTCGTACACGGGGAAATGGCTACACCTTC; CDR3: CASSRTRGNGYTF
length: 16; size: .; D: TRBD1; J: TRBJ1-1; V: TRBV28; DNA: TGTGCCAGCAGTTTGCGTCTCGTGGGGACAGGGACCGAAGCTTTCTTT; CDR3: CASSLRLVGTGTEAFF
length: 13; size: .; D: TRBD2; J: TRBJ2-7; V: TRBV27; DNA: TGTGCCAGCAGTCTGGGACTAGTCTACGAGCAGTACTTC; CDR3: CASSLGLVYEQYF
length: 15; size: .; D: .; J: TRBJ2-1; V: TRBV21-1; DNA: TGTGCCAGCAGCGACAACAGAGCCTCCTACAATGAGCAGTTCTTC; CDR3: CASSDNRASYNEQFF
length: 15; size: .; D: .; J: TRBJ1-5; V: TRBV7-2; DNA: TGTGCCAGCCAAAAAGAAGGGAGGGGGAATCAGCCCCAGCATTTT; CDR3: CASQKEGRGNQPQHF
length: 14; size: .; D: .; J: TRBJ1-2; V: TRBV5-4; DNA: TGTGCCAGCAGCTTGGTTACACGATCCTATGGCTACACCTTC; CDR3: CASSLVTRSYGYTF
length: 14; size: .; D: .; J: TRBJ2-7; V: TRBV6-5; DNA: TGTGCCAGCAAGTTTCGGGATGTGGGCGACGAGCAGTACTTC; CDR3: CASKFRDVGDEQYF
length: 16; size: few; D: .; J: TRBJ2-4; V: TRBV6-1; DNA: TGTGCCAGCAGTGAATTCCTCGGAGGGGGGAAAAACATTCAGTACTTC; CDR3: CASSEFLGGGKNIQYF
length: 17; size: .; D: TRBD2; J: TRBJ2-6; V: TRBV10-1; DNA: TGCGCCAGCAGGGGACTAGCGGGGGTCTCTGGGGCCAACGTCCTGACTTTC; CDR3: CASRGLAGVSGANVLTF
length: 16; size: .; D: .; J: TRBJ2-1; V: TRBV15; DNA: TGTGCCACCAGCGGGTCTACTAGCTTTTCCTACAATGAGCAGTTCTTC; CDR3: CATSGSTSFSYNEQFF
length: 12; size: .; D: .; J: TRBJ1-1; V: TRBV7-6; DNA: TGTGCCAGCAGTTCAGGGAGGACTGAAGCTTTCTTT; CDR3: CASSSGRTEAFF
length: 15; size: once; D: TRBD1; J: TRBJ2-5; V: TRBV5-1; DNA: TGCGCCAGCAGCTACCGGACAGGGCCCCAAGAGACCCAGTACTTC; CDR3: CASSYRTGPQETQYF
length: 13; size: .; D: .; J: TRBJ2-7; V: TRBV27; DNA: TGTGCCAGCAGCTACCAGGGGACCGACGAGCAGTACTTC; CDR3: CASSYQGTDEQYF
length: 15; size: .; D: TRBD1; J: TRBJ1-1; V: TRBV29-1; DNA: TGCAGCGTTCGCTACAGGGGCAGGGTGAACACTGAAGCTTTCTTT; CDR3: CSVRYRGRVNTEAFF
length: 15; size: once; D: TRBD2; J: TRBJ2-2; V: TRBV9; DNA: TGTGCCAGCAGCGTATTCCGGGAGGAGATCGGGGAGCTGTTTTTT; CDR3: CASSVFREEIGELFF
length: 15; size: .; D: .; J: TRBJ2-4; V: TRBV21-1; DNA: TGTGCCAGCAGCAAAACAGGGGCAGGGGATAACATTCAGTACTTC; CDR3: CASSKTGAGDNIQYF
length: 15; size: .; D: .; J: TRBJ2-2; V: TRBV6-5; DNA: TGTGCCAGCAGTTACTCGAGGACGGGCACCGGGGAGCTGTTTTTT; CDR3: CASSYSRTGTGELFF
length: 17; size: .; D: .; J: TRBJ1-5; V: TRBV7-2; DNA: TGTGCCAGCAGCTTAGATTTCGGAGGGGGTAGCAATCAGCCCCAGCATTTT; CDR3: CASSLDFGGGSNQPQHF
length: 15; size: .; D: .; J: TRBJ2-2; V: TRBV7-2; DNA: TGTGCCAGCAACCACGCCGGGTACAGGGCCGGGGAGCTGTTTTTT; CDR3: CASNHAGYRAGELFF
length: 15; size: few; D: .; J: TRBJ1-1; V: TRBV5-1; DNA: TGCGCCAGCAGCTCTGGACATCGAATGAACACTGAAGCTTTCTTT; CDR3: CASSSGHRMNTEAFF
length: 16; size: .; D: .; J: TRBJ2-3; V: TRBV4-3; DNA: TGCGCCAGCAGCCAAGCCGCCCGGACTTGGGGAGATACGCAGTATTTT; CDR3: CASSQAARTWGDTQYF
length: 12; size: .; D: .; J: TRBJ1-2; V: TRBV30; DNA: TGTGCCTGGGACACCTATAACTATGGCTACACCTTC; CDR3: CAWDTYNYGYTF
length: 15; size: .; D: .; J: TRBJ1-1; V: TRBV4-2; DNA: TGTGCCAGCAGCCAAGTTGCAGGGCGAAACACTGAAGCTTTCTTT; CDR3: CASSQVAGRNTEAFF
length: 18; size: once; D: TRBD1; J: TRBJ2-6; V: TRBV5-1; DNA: TGCGCCAGCAGCTTGGCCGGACAGGGGGCTGCTGGGGCCAACGTCCTGACTTTC; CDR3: CASSLAGQGAAGANVLTF
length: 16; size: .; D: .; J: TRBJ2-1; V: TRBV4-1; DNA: TGCGCCAGCAGCCAAGATCCCCGGAGCTCCTACAATGAGCAGTTCTTC; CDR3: CASSQDPRSSYNEQFF
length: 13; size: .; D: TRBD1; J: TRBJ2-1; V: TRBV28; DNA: TGTGCCAGCAGTCGATTTCAGGGGGCGCGTCCGTTCTTC; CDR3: CASSRFQGARPFF
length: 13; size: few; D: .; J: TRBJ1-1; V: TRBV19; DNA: TGTGCCAGTAGTTGGGGCGGGCAAACTGAAGCTTTCTTT; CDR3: CASSWGGQTEAFF
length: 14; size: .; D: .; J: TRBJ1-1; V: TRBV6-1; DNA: TGTGCCAGCAGACCGACAGCAAGGAACACTGAAGCTTTCTTT; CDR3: CASRPTARNTEAFF
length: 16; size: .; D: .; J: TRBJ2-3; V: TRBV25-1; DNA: TGTGCCAGCAGTCTTACCGGGGCGGGGAGCACAGATACGCAGTATTTT; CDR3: CASSLTGAGSTDTQYF
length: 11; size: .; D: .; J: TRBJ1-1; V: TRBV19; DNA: TGTGCCAGTAGGTCTCGGGAGCAAGCTTTCTTT; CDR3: CASRSREQAFF
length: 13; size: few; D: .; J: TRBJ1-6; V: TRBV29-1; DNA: TGCAGCGTTGAGGAGTCACGTAATTCACCCCTCCACTTT; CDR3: CSVEESRNSPLHF